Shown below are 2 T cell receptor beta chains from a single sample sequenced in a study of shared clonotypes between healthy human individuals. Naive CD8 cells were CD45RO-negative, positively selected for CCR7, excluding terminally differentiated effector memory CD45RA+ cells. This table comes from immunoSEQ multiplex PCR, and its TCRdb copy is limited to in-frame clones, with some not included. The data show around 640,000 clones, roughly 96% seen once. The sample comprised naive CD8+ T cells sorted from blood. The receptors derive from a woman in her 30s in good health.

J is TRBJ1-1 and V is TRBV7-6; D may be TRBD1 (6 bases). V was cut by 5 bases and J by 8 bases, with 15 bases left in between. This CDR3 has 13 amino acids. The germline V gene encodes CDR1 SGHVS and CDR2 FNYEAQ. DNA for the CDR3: TGTGCCAGCAGCCCAGGAGGGGGATCCGAAGCTTTCTTT. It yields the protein CASSPGGGSEAFF.

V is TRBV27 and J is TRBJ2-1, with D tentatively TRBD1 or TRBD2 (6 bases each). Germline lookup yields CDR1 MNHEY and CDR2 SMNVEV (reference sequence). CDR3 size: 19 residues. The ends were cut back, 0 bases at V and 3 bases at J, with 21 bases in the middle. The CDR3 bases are TGTGCCAGCAGTTTATCAGGGGCCCCGTGGGGGCGGGACTACAATGAGCAGTTCTTC. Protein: CASSLSGAPWGRDYNEQFF.